This TCR beta chain was observed in a study of T cells after posttransplantation cyclophosphamide (dated by TCRdb to the mid-2010s). General notes on the study: Using TRB sequencing, the study followed how the T cell repertoire reconstituted after myeloablative bone marrow transplantation in which posttransplantation cyclophosphamide served as GVHD prophylaxis. Antigen receptor sequencing was done on samples from over 30 PTCy-treated patients and from under 20 related bone marrow donors of those patients. Blood from every one of the 30 to 40 PTCy patients who had 1-year posttransplant specimens underwent TRB sequencing. Up to 3 additional blood samples from 2 to 5.2 years after transplant were also TRB-sequenced in 3 patients, as was pretransplant blood from 4 patients. Because TRA and TRB clonality correlated tightly in 9 samples, the subsequent TCR analyses were limited to TRB only. Public TRB sequences were compared against a database of over 3,600 sequences linked to responses to pathogens, tumor antigens, self-antigens and alloantigens.

The germline V gene (reference sequence) sets CDR1 to LNHDA and CDR2 to SQIVND. Measured from the cysteine to the phenylalanine, the CDR3 is 14 residues long. This entry keeps only the CDR3 DNA: 42 bases, framed from base 1. Trimming costs V 4 bases and J 7 bases, and their ends lie 13 bases apart. TRB sequencing used genomic DNA with the immunoSEQ assay at survey resolution or the hsTCRB kit. The paper's data handling went like this. The immunoSEQ software handled the initial read processing, while the LymphoSeq R package was used for the repertoire analyses. Clonality was calculated as 1 minus normalized Shannon entropy, and the Gini coefficient was also calculated for each TRB dataset. To infer phenotypes in unsorted samples, TRB sequences from sorted subsets of the recipient or donor were mapped onto the unsorted samples of the same recipient. TCRdb took this table from immuneACCESS and kept in-frame rearrangements with V and J called. Such tables lack part of the clones; where checked against another copy, unresolved V genes explain under half of the gap, and the rest is unexplained. The DNA gave D and trimming, while V, J and clone size come from that table. In this sample the table shows around 16,000 clones, 84% of which occur a single time. The ten largest clones add up to about 5% of the sample.

As concerns this clone: Its cognate antigen has yet to be identified. Qualities for individual bases were not recorded, and no much larger clone is one base off.

A control cohort of some ten patients who had been given myeloablative marrow transplants with methotrexate plus a calcineurin inhibitor was sampled 1 year after transplant. Peripheral blood and bone marrow mononuclear cells were isolated by Ficoll-Hypaque density centrifugation and cryopreserved. Overall study results and their limits: Across 45 patients, TRB clonality was highly associated with recipient CMV seropositivity and CMV reactivation, and PTCy diversity was similar to diversity in CNI/methotrexate controls. At 1-2 months, donor-recipient similarity was low but rose over the first year, and the later blood repertoires were often dominated by donor CD8+ memory clones. The TRB repertoires of T cells infiltrating skin or the GI tract showed only limited overlap with the TRB repertoires found in blood.

This chain is built from TRBV19 and TRBJ2-2, and the D gene may be TRBD2, 5 bases matching. This receptor was identified in a male patient aged 18 to 35 who received an allogeneic stem cell transplant from a related donor, was CMV-positive, and had no GVHD. Some T cells may be donor cells from the graft after a transplant. Specimen: PBMCs, collected less than 400 days after allogeneic stem cell transplant with calcineurin inhibitor and methotrexate. The sequenced DNA: TGTGCCAGTAGTACCTCTCTCCGGGACGGGGAGCTGTTTTTT. The translation is CASSTSLRDGELFF.